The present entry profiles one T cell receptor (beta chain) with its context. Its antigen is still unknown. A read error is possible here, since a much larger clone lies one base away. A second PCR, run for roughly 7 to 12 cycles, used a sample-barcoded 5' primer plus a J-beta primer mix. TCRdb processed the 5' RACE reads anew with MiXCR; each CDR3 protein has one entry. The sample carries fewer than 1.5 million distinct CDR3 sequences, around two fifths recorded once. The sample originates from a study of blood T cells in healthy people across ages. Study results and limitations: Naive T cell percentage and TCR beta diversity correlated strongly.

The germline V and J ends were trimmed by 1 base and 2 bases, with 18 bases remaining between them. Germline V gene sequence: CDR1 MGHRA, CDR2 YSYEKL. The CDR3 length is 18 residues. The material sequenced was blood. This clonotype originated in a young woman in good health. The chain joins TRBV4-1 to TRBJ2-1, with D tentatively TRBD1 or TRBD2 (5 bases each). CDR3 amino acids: CASSQVDMGRVTYNEQFF. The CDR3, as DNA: TGCGCCAGCAGCCAAGTGGACATGGGACGAGTGACCTACAATGAGCAGTTCTTC.